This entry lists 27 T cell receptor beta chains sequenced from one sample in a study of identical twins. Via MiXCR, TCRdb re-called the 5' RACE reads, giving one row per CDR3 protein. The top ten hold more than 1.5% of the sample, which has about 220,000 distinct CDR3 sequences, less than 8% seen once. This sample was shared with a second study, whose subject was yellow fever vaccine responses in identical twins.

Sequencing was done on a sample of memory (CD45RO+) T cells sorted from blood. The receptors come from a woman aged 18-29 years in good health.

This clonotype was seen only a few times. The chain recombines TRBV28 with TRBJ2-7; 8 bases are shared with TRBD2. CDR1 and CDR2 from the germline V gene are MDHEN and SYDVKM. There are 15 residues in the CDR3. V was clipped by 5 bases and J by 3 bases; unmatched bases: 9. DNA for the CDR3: TGTGCCAGCAGTGATATAGCGGGGTGGAACTACGAGCAGTACTTC. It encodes CASSDIAGWNYEQYF.

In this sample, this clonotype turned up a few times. CDR3 sequence (DNA): TGTGCCAGCAATGGCGGACAGAGCAATCAGCCCCAGCATTTT. It is translated as CASNGGQSNQPQHF. The chain is built from TRBV12-3 or TRBV12-4 and TRBJ1-5, with D tentatively TRBD1 (6 bases). This CDR3 spans 14 amino acids. Trimming cost V 7 bases and J 1 base, with 11 bases left between them.

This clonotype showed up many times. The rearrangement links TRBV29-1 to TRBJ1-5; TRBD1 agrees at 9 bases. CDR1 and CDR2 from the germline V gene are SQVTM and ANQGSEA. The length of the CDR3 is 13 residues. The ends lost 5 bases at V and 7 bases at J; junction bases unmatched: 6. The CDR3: CSVPGQGSQPQHF. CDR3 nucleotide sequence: TGCAGCGTTCCGGGACAGGGATCACAGCCCCAGCATTTT.

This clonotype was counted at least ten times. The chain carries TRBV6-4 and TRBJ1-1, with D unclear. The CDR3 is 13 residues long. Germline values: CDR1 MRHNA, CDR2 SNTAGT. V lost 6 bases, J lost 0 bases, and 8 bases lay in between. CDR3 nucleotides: TGTGCCAGCAGCCTTCAGGTGAACACTGAAGCTTTCTTT. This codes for CASSLQVNTEAFF.

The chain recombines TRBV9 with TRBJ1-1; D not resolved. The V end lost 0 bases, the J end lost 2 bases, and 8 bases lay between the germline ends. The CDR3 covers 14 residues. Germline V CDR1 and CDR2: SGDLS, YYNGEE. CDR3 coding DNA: TGTGCCAGCAGCGTAGTAGGTCCTAACACTGAAGCTTTCTTT. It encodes CASSVVGPNTEAFF.

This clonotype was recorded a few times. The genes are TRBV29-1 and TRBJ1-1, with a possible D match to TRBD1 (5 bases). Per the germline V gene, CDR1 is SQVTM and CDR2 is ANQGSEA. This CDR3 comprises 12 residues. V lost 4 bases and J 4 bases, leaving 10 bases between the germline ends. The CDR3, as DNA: TGCAGCGTTGTGGTGGGGGGCACTGAAGCTTTCTTT. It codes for CSVVVGGTEAFF.

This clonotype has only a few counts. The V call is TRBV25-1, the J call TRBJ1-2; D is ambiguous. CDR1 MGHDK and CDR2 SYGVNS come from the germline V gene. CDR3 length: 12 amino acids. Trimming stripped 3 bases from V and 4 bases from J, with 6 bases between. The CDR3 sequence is CASSDVVYGYTF. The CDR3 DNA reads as TGTGCCAGCAGTGATGTAGTCTATGGCTACACCTTC.

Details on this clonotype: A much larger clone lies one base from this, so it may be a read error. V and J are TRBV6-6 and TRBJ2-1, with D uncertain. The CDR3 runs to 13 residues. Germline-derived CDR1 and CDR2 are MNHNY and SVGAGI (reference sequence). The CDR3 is CTSSLGLGNEQFF. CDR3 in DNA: TGTACCAGCAGTTTGGGGTTAGGCAATGAGCAGTTCTTC.

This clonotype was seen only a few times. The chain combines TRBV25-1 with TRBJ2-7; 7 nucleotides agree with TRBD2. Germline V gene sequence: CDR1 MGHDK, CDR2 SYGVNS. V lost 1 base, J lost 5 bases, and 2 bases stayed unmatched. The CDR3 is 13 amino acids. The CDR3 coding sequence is TGTGCCAGCAGTGAATCGGGGAGGGACGAGCAGTACTTC. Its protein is CASSESGRDEQYF.

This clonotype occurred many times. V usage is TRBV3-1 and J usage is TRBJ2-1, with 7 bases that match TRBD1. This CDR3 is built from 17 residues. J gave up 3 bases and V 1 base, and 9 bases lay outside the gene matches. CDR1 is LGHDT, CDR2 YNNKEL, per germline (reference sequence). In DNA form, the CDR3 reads TGTGCCAGCAGCCAAGCGAGGGGGCAAGTTCGCTACAATGAGCAGTTCTTC. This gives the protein CASSQARGQVRYNEQFF.

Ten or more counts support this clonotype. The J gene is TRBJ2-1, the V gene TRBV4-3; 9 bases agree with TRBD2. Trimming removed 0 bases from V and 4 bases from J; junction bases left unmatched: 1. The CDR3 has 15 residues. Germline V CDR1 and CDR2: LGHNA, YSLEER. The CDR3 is CASSQEGLAYNEQFF. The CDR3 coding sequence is TGCGCCAGCAGCCAAGAGGGACTAGCTTACAATGAGCAGTTCTTC.

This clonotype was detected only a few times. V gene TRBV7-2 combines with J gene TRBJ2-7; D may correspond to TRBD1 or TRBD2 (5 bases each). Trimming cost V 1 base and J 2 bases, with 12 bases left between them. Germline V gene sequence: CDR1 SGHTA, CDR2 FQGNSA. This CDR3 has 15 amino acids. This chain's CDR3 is CASSLVNGAAYEQYF. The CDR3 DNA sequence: TGTGCCAGCAGCTTAGTGAACGGGGCTGCCTACGAGCAGTACTTC.

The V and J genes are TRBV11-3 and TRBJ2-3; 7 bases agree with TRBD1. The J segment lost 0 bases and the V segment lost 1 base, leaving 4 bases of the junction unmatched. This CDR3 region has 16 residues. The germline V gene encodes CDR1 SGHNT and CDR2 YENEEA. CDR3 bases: TGTGCCAGCAGCTTAGGACAGGGTCATAGCACAGATACGCAGTATTTT. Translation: CASSLGQGHSTDTQYF.

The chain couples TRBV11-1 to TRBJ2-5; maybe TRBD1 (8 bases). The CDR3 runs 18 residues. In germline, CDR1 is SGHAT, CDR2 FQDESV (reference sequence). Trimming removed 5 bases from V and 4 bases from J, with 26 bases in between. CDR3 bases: TGTGCCAGCAGCCTAGTTGGCGGCCGGACAGGGAGGGGAGAGACCCAGTACTTC. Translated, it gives CASSLVGGRTGRGETQYF. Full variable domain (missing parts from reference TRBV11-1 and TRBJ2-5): EAEVAQSPRYKITEKSQAVAFWCDPISGHATLYWYRQILGQGPELLVQFQDESVVDDSQLPKDRFSAERLKGVDSTLKIQPAELGDSAMYLCASSLVGGRTGRGETQYFGPGTRLLVL.

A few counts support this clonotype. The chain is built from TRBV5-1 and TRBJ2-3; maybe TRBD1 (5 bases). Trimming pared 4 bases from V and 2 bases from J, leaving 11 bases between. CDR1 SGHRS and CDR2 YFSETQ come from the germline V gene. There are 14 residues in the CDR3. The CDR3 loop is CASSGQGTTDTQYF. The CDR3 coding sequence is TGCGCCAGCAGCGGTCAGGGTACCACAGATACGCAGTATTTT.

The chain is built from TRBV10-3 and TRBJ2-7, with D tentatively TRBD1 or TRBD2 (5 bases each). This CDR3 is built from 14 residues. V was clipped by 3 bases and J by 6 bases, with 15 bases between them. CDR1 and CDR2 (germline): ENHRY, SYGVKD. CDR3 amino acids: CAISDSRGAVEQYF. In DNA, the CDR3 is TGTGCCATCAGTGATTCGAGGGGCGCAGTCGAGCAGTACTTC.

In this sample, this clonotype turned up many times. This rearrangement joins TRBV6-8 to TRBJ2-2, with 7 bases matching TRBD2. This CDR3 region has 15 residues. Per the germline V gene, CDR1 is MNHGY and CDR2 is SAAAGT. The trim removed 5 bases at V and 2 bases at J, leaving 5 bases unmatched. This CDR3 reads CASSPGRHNTGELFF. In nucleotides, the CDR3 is TGTGCCAGCAGTCCCGGGAGGCACAACACCGGGGAGCTGTTTTTT.

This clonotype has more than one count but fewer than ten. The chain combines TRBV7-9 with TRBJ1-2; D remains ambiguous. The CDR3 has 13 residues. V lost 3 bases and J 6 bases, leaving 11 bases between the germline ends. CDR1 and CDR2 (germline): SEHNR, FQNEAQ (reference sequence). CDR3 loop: CASSLDSVNGYTF. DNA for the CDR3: TGTGCCAGCAGCTTGGACTCAGTAAATGGCTACACCTTC.

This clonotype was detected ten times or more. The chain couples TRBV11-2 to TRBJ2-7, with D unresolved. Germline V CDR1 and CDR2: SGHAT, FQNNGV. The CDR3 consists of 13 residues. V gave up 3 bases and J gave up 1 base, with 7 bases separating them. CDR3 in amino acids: CASSLSPSYEQYF. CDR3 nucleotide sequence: TGTGCCAGCAGCTTGAGCCCGTCCTACGAGCAGTACTTC.

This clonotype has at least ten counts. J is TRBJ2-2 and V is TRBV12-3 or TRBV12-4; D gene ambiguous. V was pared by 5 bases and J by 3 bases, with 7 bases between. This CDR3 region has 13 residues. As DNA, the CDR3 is TGTGCCAGCAGTCTTGATTACACCGGGGAGCTGTTTTTT. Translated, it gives CASSLDYTGELFF.

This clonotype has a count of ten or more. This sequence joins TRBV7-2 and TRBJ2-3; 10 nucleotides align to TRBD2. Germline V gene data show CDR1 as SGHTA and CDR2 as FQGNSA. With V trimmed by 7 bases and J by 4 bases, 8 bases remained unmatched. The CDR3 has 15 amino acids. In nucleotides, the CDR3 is TGTGCCAGCAAACCTAGCGGGAGATGGGCAGATACGCAGTATTTT. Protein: CASKPSGRWADTQYF.

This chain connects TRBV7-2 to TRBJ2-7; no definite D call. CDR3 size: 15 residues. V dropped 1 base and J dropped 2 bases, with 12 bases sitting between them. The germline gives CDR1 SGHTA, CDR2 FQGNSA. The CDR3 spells CASSLVGGRAYEQYF. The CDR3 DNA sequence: TGTGCCAGCAGCTTAGTGGGCGGCCGAGCCTACGAGCAGTACTTC.

CDR3 bases: TGCAGTGCTAGAGACAGAGACGGATACAATCAGCCCCAGCATTTT. This codes for CSARDRDGYNQPQHF. This chain uses TRBV20-1 with TRBJ1-5, with D unresolved. The CDR3 has 15 residues. V shed 0 bases and J shed 3 bases, with 12 bases lying between them. Per the germline V gene, CDR1 is DFQATT and CDR2 is SNEGSKA (reference sequence).

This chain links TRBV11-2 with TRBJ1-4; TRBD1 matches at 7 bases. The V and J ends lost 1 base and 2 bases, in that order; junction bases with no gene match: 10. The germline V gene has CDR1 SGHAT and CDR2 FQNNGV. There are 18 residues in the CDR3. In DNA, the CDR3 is TGTGCCAGCAGCTTAGGTTTAACAGGGGCGCGTACTAATGAAAAACTGTTTTTT. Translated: CASSLGLTGARTNEKLFF.

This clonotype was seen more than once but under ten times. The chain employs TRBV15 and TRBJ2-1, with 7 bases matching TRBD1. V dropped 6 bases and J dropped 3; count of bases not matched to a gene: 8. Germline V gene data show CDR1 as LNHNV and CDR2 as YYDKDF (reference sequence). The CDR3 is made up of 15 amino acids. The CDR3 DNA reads TGTGCCACCAGGGCACGTAGGGACAGCTACAATGAGCAGTTCTTC. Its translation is CATRARRDSYNEQFF.

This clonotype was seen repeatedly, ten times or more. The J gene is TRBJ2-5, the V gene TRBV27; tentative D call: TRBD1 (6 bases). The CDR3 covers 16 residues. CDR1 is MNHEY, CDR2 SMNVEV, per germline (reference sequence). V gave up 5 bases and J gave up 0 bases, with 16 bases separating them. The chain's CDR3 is CASSNRGTIYQETQYF. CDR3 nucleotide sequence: TGTGCCAGCAGTAATAGGGGGACCATATACCAAGAGACCCAGTACTTC.

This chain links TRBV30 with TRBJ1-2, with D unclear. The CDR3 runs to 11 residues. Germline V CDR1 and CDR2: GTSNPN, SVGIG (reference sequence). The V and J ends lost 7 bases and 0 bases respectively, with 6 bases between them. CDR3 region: CAFSANYGYTF. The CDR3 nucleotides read TGTGCCTTCAGCGCTAACTATGGCTACACCTTC.